The TCR beta chain described here comes from a study of blood T cell repertoires in COVID-19. The wider study: Spain, Italy and the United States supplied samples that represented acute and convalescent COVID-19. T cells, B-cell-depleted T cells, or PBMCs supplied cDNA or gDNA.

Per the authors' pipeline: Amplification from reference gene primers served as the basis for estimated nucleated cell counts. Here immunoSEQ multiplex PCR was the method, and the copy in TCRdb shows in-frame clones only, minus some. The V and J calls and clone size come from that table; D and trimming were worked out from the DNA. The sample contains around 200,000 clones, about four fifths of which appear only once. The CDR3 spans 14 residues. The V gene end was trimmed by 0 bases and the J gene end by 5 bases; junction bases not matched to a gene: 1. Per germline, CDR1 SGDLS and CDR2 YYNGEE. The receptor was isolated from a man aged 45-65 years with active or convalescent COVID-19. The chain is built from TRBV9 and TRBJ2-3; 9 bases fit TRBD2. Sample: peripheral blood. The CDR3 reads CASSVETSGDTQYF. CDR3 DNA: TGTGCCAGCAGCGTAGAGACTAGCGGAGATACGCAGTATTTT.